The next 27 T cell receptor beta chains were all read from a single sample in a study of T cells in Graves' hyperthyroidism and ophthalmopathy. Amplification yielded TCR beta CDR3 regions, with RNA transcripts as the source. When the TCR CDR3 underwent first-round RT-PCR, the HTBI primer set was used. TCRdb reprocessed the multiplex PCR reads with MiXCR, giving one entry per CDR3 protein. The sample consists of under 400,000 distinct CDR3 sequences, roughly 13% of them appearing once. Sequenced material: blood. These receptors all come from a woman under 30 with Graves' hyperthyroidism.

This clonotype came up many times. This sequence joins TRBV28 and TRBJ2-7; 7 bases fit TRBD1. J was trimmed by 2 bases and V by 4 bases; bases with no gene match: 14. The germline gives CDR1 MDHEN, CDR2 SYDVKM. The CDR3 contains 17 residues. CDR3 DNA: TGTGCCAGCAGTTCAGTAGGGACAGCCTCTTTTGCCTACGAGCAGTACTTC. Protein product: CASSSVGTASFAYEQYF.

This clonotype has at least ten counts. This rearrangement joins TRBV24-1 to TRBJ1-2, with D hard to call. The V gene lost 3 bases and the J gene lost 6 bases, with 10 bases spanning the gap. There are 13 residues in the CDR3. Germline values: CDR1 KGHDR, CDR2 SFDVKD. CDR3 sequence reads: CATSDRLEDGYTF. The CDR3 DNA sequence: TGTGCCACCAGTGATAGACTCGAGGATGGCTACACCTTC.

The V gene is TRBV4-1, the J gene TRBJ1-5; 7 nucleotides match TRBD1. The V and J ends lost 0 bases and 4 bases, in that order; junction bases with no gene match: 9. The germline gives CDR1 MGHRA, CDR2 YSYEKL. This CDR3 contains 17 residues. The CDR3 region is CASSQDRNGQVNQPQHF. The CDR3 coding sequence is TGCGCCAGCAGCCAAGACCGAAACGGACAGGTTAATCAGCCCCAGCATTTT.

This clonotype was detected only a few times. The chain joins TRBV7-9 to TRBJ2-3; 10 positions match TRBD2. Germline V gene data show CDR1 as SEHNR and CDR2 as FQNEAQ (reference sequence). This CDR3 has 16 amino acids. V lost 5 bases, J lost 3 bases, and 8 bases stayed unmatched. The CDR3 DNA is TGTGCCAGCAGCCCCGCGAGCGGGGGGGGAACAGATACGCAGTATTTT. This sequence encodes CASSPASGGGTDTQYF.

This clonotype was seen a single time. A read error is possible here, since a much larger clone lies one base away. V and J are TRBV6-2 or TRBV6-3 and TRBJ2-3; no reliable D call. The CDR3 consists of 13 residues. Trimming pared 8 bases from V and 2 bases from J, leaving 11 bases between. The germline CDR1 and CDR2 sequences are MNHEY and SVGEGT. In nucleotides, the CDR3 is TGTGCCAGCTATACCCGCCCCACAGATACGCAGTATTTT. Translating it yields CASYTRPTDTQYF.

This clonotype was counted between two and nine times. CDR3 DNA sequence: TGCAGCGTTGCTCGAGCGGGGGATACAGATACGCAGTATTTT. Translated, it gives CSVARAGDTDTQYF. The rearrangement links TRBV29-1 to TRBJ2-3; TRBD2 matches at 8 bases. This CDR3 spans 14 amino acids. The V gene end was trimmed by 4 bases and the J gene end by 3 bases; junction bases not matched to a gene: 6. Germline values: CDR1 SQVTM, CDR2 ANQGSEA.

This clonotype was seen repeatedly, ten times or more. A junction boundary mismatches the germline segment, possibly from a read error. The chain's CDR3 is CASSVDRGGETQYF. The DNA for the CDR3 is TGTGCTAGCAGCGTGGACAGGGGTGGGGAGACCCAGTACTTC. The V call is TRBV7-7, the J call TRBJ2-5; TRBD1 agrees at 9 bases. Germline CDR1 and CDR2: SSHAT and FNYEAQ (reference sequence). This CDR3 has 14 amino acids.

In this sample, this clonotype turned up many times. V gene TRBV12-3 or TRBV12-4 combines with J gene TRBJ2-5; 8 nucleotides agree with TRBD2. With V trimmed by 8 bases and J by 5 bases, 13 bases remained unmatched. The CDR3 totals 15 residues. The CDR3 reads CASLRRAGGAETQYF. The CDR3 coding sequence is TGTGCCAGCCTCCGTCGGGCGGGGGGCGCCGAGACCCAGTACTTC.

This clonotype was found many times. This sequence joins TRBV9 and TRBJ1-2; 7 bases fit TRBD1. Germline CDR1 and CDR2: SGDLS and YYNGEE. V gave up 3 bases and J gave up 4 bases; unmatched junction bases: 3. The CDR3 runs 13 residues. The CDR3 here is CASSDRGSYGYTF. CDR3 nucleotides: TGTGCCAGCAGCGACAGGGGATCCTATGGCTACACCTTC.

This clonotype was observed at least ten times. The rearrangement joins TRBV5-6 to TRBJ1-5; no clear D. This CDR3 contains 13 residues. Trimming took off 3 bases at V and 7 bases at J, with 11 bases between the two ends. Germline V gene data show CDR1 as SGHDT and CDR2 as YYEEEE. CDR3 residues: CASSSGFSQPQHF. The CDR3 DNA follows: TGTGCCAGCAGCTCGGGGTTCAGCCAGCCCCAGCATTTT.

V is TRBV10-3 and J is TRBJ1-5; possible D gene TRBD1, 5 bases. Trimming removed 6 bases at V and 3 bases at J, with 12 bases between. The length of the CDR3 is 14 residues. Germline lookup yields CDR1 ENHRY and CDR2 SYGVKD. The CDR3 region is CAISRGDVNQPQHF. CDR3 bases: TGTGCCATCAGCCGAGGGGACGTCAATCAGCCCCAGCATTTT.

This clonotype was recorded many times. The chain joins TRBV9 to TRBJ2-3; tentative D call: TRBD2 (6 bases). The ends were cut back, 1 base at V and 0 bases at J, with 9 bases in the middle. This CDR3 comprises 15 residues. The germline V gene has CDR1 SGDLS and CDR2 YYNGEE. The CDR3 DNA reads TGTGCCAGCAGCGTAACGAGCGGGAGCACAGATACGCAGTATTTT. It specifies CASSVTSGSTDTQYF.

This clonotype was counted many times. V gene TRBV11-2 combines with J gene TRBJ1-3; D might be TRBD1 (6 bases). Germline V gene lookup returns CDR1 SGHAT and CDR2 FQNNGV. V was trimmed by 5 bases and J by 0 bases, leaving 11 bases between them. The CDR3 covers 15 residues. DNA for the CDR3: TGTGCCAGCAGCCAGGGACACCACTCTGGAAACACCATATATTTT. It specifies CASSQGHHSGNTIYF.

The CDR3, as DNA: TGTGCCAGCAGCGCCCAGGTCGACACGGAGCAGTACTTC. It encodes CASSAQVDTEQYF. The chain couples TRBV9 to TRBJ2-7, with D uncertain. CDR3 size: 13 residues. CDR1 is SGDLS and CDR2 is YYNGEE in the germline V gene. Between the trimmed V and J ends, which lost 3 bases and 7 bases, there was a span of 14 bases. The full variable domain, completed using reference TRBV9 and TRBJ2-7, is DSGVTQTPKHLITATGQRVTLRCSPRSGDLSVYWYQQSLDQGLQFLIQYYNGEERAKGNILERFSAQQFPDLHSELNLSSLELGDSALYFCASSAQVDTEQYFGPGTRLTVT.

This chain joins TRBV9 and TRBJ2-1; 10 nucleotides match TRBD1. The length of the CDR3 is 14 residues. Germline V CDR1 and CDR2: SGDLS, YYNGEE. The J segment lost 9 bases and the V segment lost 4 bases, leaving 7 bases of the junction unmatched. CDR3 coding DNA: TGTGCCAGCAGCCAGGGACAGGGGACGGGTGAGCAGTTCTTC. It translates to CASSQGQGTGEQFF.

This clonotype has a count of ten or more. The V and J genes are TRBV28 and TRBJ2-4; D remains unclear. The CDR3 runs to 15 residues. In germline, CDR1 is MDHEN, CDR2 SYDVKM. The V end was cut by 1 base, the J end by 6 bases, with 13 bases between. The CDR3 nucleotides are TGTGCCAGCAGTTTATCGGACCTATCGGCAAACATTCAGTACTTC. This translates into CASSLSDLSANIQYF.

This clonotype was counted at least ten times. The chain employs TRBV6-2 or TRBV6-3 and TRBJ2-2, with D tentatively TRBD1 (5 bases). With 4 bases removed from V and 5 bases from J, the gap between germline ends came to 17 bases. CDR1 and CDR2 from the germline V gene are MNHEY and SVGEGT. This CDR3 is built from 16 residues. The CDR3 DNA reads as TGTGCCAGCAGTTCCCTAGAGCAGGGAATGACCGGGGAGCTGTTTTTT. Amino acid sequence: CASSSLEQGMTGELFF.

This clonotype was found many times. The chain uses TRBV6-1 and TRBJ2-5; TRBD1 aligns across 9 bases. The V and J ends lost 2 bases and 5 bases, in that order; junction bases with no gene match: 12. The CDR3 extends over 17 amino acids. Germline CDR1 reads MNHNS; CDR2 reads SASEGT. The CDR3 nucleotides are TGTGCCAGCAGTGAAAGGGGACAGGGTTGGGGGAGGGAGACCCAGTACTTC. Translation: CASSERGQGWGRETQYF.

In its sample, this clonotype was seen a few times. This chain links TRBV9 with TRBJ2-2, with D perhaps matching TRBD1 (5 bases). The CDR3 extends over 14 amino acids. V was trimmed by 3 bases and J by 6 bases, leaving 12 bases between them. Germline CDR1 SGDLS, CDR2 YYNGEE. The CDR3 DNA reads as TGTGCCAGCAGCGGAGAAGAAGGGGCCGGGGAGCTGTTTTTT. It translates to CASSGEEGAGELFF.

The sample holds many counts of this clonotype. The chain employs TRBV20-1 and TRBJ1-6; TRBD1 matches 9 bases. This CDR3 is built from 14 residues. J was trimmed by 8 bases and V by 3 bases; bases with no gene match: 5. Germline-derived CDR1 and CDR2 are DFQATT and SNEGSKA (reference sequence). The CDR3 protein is CSASHGTGYSPLHF. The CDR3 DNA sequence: TGCAGTGCTAGTCATGGGACAGGGTATTCACCCCTCCACTTT.

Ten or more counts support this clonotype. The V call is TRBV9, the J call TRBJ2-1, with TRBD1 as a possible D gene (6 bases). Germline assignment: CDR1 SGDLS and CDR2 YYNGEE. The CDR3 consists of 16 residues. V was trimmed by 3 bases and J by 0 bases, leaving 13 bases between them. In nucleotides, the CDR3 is TGTGCCAGCAGCGGGAGACAGGATAGCTCCTACAATGAGCAGTTCTTC. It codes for CASSGRQDSSYNEQFF.

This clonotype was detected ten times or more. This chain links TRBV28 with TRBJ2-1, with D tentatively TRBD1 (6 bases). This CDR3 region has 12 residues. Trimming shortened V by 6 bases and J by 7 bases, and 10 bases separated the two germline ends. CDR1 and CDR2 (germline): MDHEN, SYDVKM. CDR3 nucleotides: TGTGCCAGCAGCCTGAGGGGGAATGAGCAGTTCTTC. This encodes CASSLRGNEQFF.

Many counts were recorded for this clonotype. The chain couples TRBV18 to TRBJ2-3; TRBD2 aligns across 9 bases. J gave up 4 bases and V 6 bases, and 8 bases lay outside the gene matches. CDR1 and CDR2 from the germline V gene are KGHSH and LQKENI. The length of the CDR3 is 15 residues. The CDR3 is CASSLSGSNSDTQYF. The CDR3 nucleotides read TGTGCCAGCTCCCTTAGCGGGAGTAATTCAGATACGCAGTATTTT. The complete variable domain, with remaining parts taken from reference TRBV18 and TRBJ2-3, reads NAGVMQNPRHLVRRRGQEARLRCSPMKGHSHVYWYRQLPEEGLKFMVYLQKENIIDESGMPKERFSAEFPKEGPSILRIQQVVRGDSAAYFCASSLSGSNSDTQYFGPGTRLTVL.

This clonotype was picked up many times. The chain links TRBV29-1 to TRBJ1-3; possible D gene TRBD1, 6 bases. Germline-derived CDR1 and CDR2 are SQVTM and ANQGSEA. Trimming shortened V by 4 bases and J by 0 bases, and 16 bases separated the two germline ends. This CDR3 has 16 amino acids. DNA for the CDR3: TGCAGCGTTGTTTCAGGCAGGGGAGGCTCTGGAAACACCATATATTTT. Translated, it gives CSVVSGRGGSGNTIYF.

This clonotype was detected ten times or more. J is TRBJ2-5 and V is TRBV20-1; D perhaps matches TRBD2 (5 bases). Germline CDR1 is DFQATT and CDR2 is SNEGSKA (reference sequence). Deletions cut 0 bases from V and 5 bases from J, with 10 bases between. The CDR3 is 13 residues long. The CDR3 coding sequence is TGCAGTGCTAGAGATGTAGCGATGGAGACCCAGTACTTC. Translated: CSARDVAMETQYF.

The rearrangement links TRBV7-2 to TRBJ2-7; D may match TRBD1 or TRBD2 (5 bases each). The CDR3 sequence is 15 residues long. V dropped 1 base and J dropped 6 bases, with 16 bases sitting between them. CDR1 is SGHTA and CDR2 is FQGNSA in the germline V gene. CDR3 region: CASSLVGGSPSEQYF. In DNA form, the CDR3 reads TGTGCCAGCAGCTTAGTTGGGGGTAGTCCTAGCGAGCAGTACTTC.

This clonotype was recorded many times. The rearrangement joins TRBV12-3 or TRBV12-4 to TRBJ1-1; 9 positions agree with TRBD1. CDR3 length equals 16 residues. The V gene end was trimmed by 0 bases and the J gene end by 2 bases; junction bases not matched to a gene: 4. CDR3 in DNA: TGTGCCAGCAGTTTAGCTCCGGGACAGGGCAACACTGAAGCTTTCTTT. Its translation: CASSLAPGQGNTEAFF.